This T cell receptor beta chain emerged from a study of shared clonotypes between healthy human individuals. At the level of the study: Per donor, three plates held CD4 naive cells, three held CD4 memory, two held CD8 naive and one held CD8 memory.

About this clone itself: Its antigen is unidentified.

Naive CD8 cells comprised CD45RO-negative, CCR7-positively selected cells, excluding terminally differentiated effector memory CD45RA+ cells. Germline CDR1 and CDR2: SNHLY and FYNNEI. V dropped 3 bases and J dropped 3 bases, with 11 bases sitting between them. CDR3 length: 14 amino acids. Across several immunoSEQ plates, the genomic DNA of each subset was split evenly. The data were produced by immunoSEQ multiplex PCR, yet TCRdb's version contains in-frame clones alone and is incomplete. The sample lists hundreds of thousands of clones; about 96% were seen once. Study results and limitations: Researchers found naive subsets generally carried larger estimated richness than memory subsets. The low donor count limited represented genetic and exposure-history diversity.

The V call is TRBV2, the J call TRBJ1-1, with D maybe TRBD1 (6 bases). The clonotype comes from a young man in good health. Input material: naive CD8+ T cells sorted from blood. CDR3 coding DNA: TGTGCCAGCAGTGATCACTGGACAGACACTGAAGCTTTCTTT. Translated: CASSDHWTDTEAFF.